These T cell receptor beta chains were read from a single sample in a study of blood T cells in healthy people across ages. TCRdb recomputed calls from the 5' RACE reads with MiXCR, one row per CDR3 protein. The sample contains 1.5 million to 2 million distinct CDR3 sequences, 28% of which appear only once. Input material: blood. These TCRs come from a woman aged 30 to 39 in good health. Both conserved end residues are part of each CDR3. D genes are given only for firm matches. Clone size is stated in some rows and not others, as once, few, many or a class when expanded.

d_call clone_size cdr3_length j_call v_call cdr3_aa cdr3_nt
- few 15 TRBJ2-3 TRBV7-9 CASSLPIYGTDTQYF TGTGCCAGCAGCCTGCCAATTTATGGGACAGATACGCAGTATTTT
TRBD2 - 18 TRBJ2-2 TRBV12-3/TRBV12-4 CASRPGTSGSWGTGELFF TGTGCCAGCAGACCAGGGACTAGCGGGAGTTGGGGGACCGGGGAGCTGTTTTTT
- - 11 TRBJ2-5 TRBV6-2/TRBV6-3 CASGKKETQYF TGTGCCAGCGGGAAGAAAGAGACCCAGTACTTC
TRBD1 - 15 TRBJ1-6 TRBV6-1 CASSRTGADNSPHHF TGTGCCAGCAGCCGGACAGGGGCAGATAATTCACCCCACCACTTT
- few 15 TRBJ1-6 TRBV4-3 CASSQEEGVDSPLHF TGCGCCAGCAGCCAAGAAGAAGGGGTGGATTCACCCCTCCACTTT
- few 13 TRBJ1-4 TRBV7-2 CASGQGLGEKLFF TGTGCCAGCGGGCAGGGCTTAGGGGAAAAACTGTTTTTT
- - 16 TRBJ2-2 TRBV12-3/TRBV12-4 CASSFYSRTEDGELFF TGTGCCAGCAGTTTTTACTCGCGGACGGAAGACGGGGAGCTGTTTTTT
TRBD2 many 15 TRBJ2-7 TRBV6-5 CASSSGTSGSYEQYF TGTGCCAGCAGTTCCGGGACTAGCGGTTCCTACGAGCAGTACTTC
TRBD2 many 12 TRBJ2-7 TRBV20-1 CSAEGLAGEQYF TGCAGTGCTGAAGGACTAGCAGGCGAGCAGTACTTC
TRBD2 few 15 TRBJ2-3 TRBV6-5 CASSWARGVGDTQYF TGTGCCAGCAGCTGGGCGCGGGGGGTGGGAGATACGCAGTATTTT
TRBD1 - 14 TRBJ1-4 TRBV6-6 CASSWTGGREKLFF TGTGCCAGCAGTTGGACAGGGGGAAGGGAAAAACTGTTTTTT
TRBD1 once 16 TRBJ2-1 TRBV24-1 CATSEGPRGLYNEQFF TGTGCCACCAGTGAAGGTCCTAGGGGGCTTTACAATGAGCAGTTCTTC
TRBD2 - 15 TRBJ2-1 TRBV6-5 CASRKGLAGDNEQFF TGTGCCAGCAGAAAAGGACTAGCTGGCGACAATGAGCAGTTCTTC
TRBD2 - 14 TRBJ2-7 TRBV5-1 CASSLGGAEYEQYF TGCGCCAGCAGCCTCGGGGGGGCGGAATACGAGCAGTACTTC
- few 14 TRBJ2-7 TRBV5-1 CASGLKASNYEQYF TGCGCCAGTGGGTTAAAGGCGTCAAACTACGAGCAGTACTTC
- - 15 TRBJ1-3 TRBV27 CASSLSSGSGNTIYF TGTGCCAGCAGTTTATCGTCAGGCTCTGGAAACACCATATATTTT
TRBD1 - 14 TRBJ2-1 TRBV20-1 CSASEGASYNEQFF TGCAGTGCTAGCGAGGGGGCGTCCTACAATGAGCAGTTCTTC
TRBD2 many 13 TRBJ2-1 TRBV10-3 CAISAGGFGEQFF TGTGCCATCTCGGCGGGGGGGTTTGGTGAGCAGTTCTTC
- many 16 TRBJ2-5 TRBV7-3 CASSLGMGGSQETQYF TGTGCCAGCAGCTTAGGCATGGGCGGTTCCCAAGAGACCCAGTACTTC
TRBD2 few 16 TRBJ2-1 TRBV7-2 CASSLDVAGGPYEQFF TGTGCCAGCAGCTTAGACGTAGCGGGAGGGCCCTATGAGCAGTTCTTC
TRBD2 few 15 TRBJ2-1 TRBV10-3 CAISYGAAGDDEQFF TGTGCCATCAGTTACGGGGCTGCGGGAGACGATGAGCAGTTCTTC
- - 15 TRBJ2-3 TRBV12-3/TRBV12-4 CASSPARAGTDTQYF TGTGCCAGCAGCCCAGCGCGAGCGGGCACAGATACGCAGTATTTT
- - 13 TRBJ1-1 TRBV29-1 CSVVKNQNTEAFF TGCAGCGTTGTTAAGAACCAGAACACTGAGGCTTTCTTT
- - 14 TRBJ1-5 TRBV10-3 CAISGTGIGQPQHF TGTGCCATCAGCGGAACAGGGATCGGACAGCCCCAGCATTTT
- - 12 TRBJ2-5 TRBV10-3 CAISGPANEQYF TGTGCCATCAGCGGACCGGCCAATGAGCAGTACTTC
- few 15 TRBJ1-5 TRBV7-2 CASSVDGSRNQPQHF TGTGCCAGCAGCGTAGACGGGAGTCGGAATCAGCCCCAGCATTTT
- - 15 TRBJ2-7 TRBV5-1 CASSPLRGGSDEQYF TGCGCCAGCAGCCCCCTTAGGGGGGGCTCGGACGAGCAGTACTTC
- - 14 TRBJ1-4 TRBV12-3/TRBV12-4 CASTQWGASEKLFF TGTGCCAGCACCCAATGGGGGGCAAGTGAAAAACTGTTTTTT
- - 14 TRBJ2-4 TRBV20-1 CSSTVNVGKNIQYF TGCAGCTCAACAGTGAATGTTGGCAAAAACATTCAGTACTTC